Following are 19 T cell receptor beta chains from one sample sequenced in a study of blood T cell repertoires in COVID-19. Using immunoSEQ multiplex PCR, the repertoire was profiled, and TCRdb retains in-frame clones only, with some absent. The repertoire consists of around 500,000 clones, with approximately 85% occurring once and the leading ten covering roughly 3.1%. Sequences were obtained from peripheral blood. These receptors were obtained from a human donor in a cohort sampled during active COVID-19.

The chain carries TRBV7-2 and TRBJ2-7; the D gene is possibly TRBD1 (5 bases). The CDR3 is 13 amino acids. Per the germline V gene, CDR1 is SGHTA and CDR2 is FQGNSA. V shed 1 base and J shed 6 bases, with 10 bases lying between them. CDR3 sequence (DNA): TGTGCCAGCAGCTTAGTAGAAGGGGTCGAGCAGTACTTC. The encoded protein is CASSLVEGVEQYF.

This clone was seen a single time. CDR3 sequence reads: CASSLEVLGTGGEKLFF. Here the CDR3 DNA reads TGCGCCAGCAGCTTGGAGGTTTTGGGGACAGGGGGTGAAAAACTGTTTTTT. The V call is TRBV5-1, the J call TRBJ1-4, with TRBD1 matching over 11 bases. Germline lookup yields CDR1 SGHRS and CDR2 YFSETQ. V gave up 0 bases and J gave up 7 bases; unmatched junction bases: 8. CDR3 size: 17 residues.

This clone was detected a few times. The chain carries TRBV3-1 (or the pseudogene TRBV3-2) and TRBJ2-3; 7 nucleotides match TRBD2. The V segment lost 3 bases and the J segment 1 base; nucleotides outside the gene matches: 10. CDR1 is LGHDT, CDR2 YNNKEL, per germline (reference sequence). This CDR3 spans 17 amino acids. The CDR3 spells CASSQSYSGPRTDTQYF. CDR3 nucleotides: TGTGCCAGCAGCCAGTCGTATAGCGGGCCTCGCACAGATACGCAGTATTTT.

V is TRBV6-5 and J is TRBJ2-1, with D unresolved. Trimming removed 2 bases from V and 4 bases from J, with 9 bases in between. CDR1 and CDR2 (germline): MNHEY, SVGAGI. The CDR3 extends over 14 amino acids. CDR3 in DNA: TGTGCCAGCAGTTACGGGCCATTATACAATGAGCAGTTCTTC. It codes for CASSYGPLYNEQFF.

In this sample, this clone turned up many times. The CDR3 sequence: CASSRTGPSYEQYF. CDR3 sequence (DNA): TGTGCCAGTAGTAGGACAGGGCCGTCATACGAGCAGTACTTC. The chain combines TRBV19 with TRBJ2-7, with 8 bases fitting TRBD1. J lost 4 bases, V lost 4 bases, and 6 bases had no gene match. Germline V gene lookup returns CDR1 LNHDA and CDR2 SQIVND (reference sequence). CDR3 size: 14 residues.

The chain uses TRBV7-3 and TRBJ2-3; D is unclear. CDR1 is SGHTA, CDR2 FQGTGA, per germline. V was trimmed by 1 base and J by 6 bases, leaving 8 bases between them. This CDR3 is 13 amino acids long. CDR3 bases: TGTGCCAGCAGCTTAAATTCCGAGGATACGCAGTATTTT. This gives the protein CASSLNSEDTQYF.

This clone occurred once. The chain recombines TRBV9 with TRBJ2-1; 8 bases agree with TRBD2. CDR1 SGDLS and CDR2 YYNGEE come from the germline V gene. The V segment lost 7 bases and the J segment 7 bases; nucleotides outside the gene matches: 10. The CDR3 spans 14 residues. CDR3 sequence: CASSREGTTNEQFF. CDR3 coding DNA: TGTGCCAGCTCCCGGGAGGGAACGACGAATGAGCAGTTCTTC.

This chain joins TRBV18 and TRBJ1-2, with 8 bases lining up with TRBD1. The CDR3 extends over 13 amino acids. Germline CDR1 is KGHSH and CDR2 is LQKENI. The junction had 5 bases not matched to a gene; V was cut back by 3 bases and J by 8 bases. CDR3 DNA sequence: TGTGCCAGCTCACCGGACAGGGATCAAGGCTACACCTTC. Its translation is CASSPDRDQGYTF.

This rearrangement joins TRBV27 to TRBJ1-5; a possible D gene is TRBD1 (5 bases). The V and J ends lost 3 bases and 7 bases respectively, with 19 bases between them. The CDR3 is 16 residues long. CDR1 MNHEY and CDR2 SMNVEV come from the germline V gene (reference sequence). DNA of the CDR3: TGTGCCAGCAGTTTTCTCTCGGGGGTCCACACACAGCCCCAGCATTTT. Translation: CASSFLSGVHTQPQHF.

The chain combines TRBV18 with TRBJ2-7; D perhaps matches TRBD2 (5 bases). V lost 5 bases, J lost 1 base, and 9 bases lay in between. Germline V gives CDR1 KGHSH, CDR2 LQKENI. The length of the CDR3 is 13 residues. CDR3: CASSEGLSYEQYF. DNA of the CDR3: TGTGCCAGCTCAGAGGGCTTATCCTACGAGCAGTACTTC.

This clone appeared once. The J gene is TRBJ1-2, the V gene TRBV6-5; 8 bases are shared with TRBD1. Germline V CDR1 and CDR2: MNHEY, SVGAGI. The CDR3 contains 14 residues. Trimming removed 2 bases from V and 5 bases from J; junction bases left unmatched: 4. The CDR3 bases are TGTGCCAGCAGTTACGGGGGACAGGAGTATGGCTACACCTTC. Its protein product is CASSYGGQEYGYTF.

The chain uses TRBV7-9 and TRBJ2-5; 8 nucleotides line up with TRBD2. Germline V lookup: CDR1 SEHNR, CDR2 FQNEAQ (reference sequence). This CDR3 has 15 residues. The ends lost 5 bases at V and 0 bases at J; junction bases unmatched: 5. Written as DNA, the CDR3 is TGTGCCAGCAGCCCTACTAGCGGCTACCAAGAGACCCAGTACTTC. Protein sequence: CASSPTSGYQETQYF.

The V gene is TRBV5-1, the J gene TRBJ1-4; tentative D call: TRBD1 (6 bases). Trimming removed 7 bases at V and 2 bases at J, with 24 bases between. The CDR3 sequence is 18 residues long. CDR1 SGHRS and CDR2 YFSETQ come from the germline V gene. CDR3 protein: CASGPGVQGVSTNEKLFF. In nucleotides, the CDR3 is TGCGCCAGCGGCCCCGGCGTACAGGGCGTTAGTACTAATGAAAAACTGTTTTTT. The variable domain in full, with the rest retrieved from reference TRBV5-1 and TRBJ1-4, is KAGVTQTPRYLIKTRGQQVTLSCSPISGHRSVSWYQQTPGQGLQFLFEYFSETQRNKGNFPGRFSGRQFSNSRSEMNVSTLELGDSALYLCASGPGVQGVSTNEKLFFGSGTQLSVL.

The rearrangement joins TRBV10-3 to TRBJ2-7, with 8 bases aligning to TRBD1. J lost 5 bases, V lost 0 bases, and 6 bases had no gene match. Germline assignment: CDR1 ENHRY and CDR2 SYGVKD. This CDR3 is 15 amino acids long. The CDR3 DNA is TGTGCCATCAGTGAGTCGGACAGGGCGGTCGACGAGCAGTACTTC. Translated, it gives CAISESDRAVDEQYF.

V gene TRBV5-1 combines with J gene TRBJ1-4, with D tentatively TRBD1 (6 bases). CDR1 SGHRS and CDR2 YFSETQ come from the germline V gene. Trimming took 5 bases from V and 8 from J, leaving 16 bases between them. This CDR3 contains 14 residues. CDR3 amino acids: CASSYAAGAEKLFF. As DNA, the CDR3 is TGCGCCAGCAGTTATGCGGCGGGGGCGGAAAAACTGTTTTTT.

The genes are TRBV29-1 and TRBJ2-4; 7 nucleotides align to TRBD2. Trimming at V came to 4 bases and at J to 0 bases, leaving 3 bases not matched to a gene. Germline V gene sequence: CDR1 SQVTM, CDR2 ANQGSEA. The CDR3 contains 14 residues. CDR3 DNA sequence: TGCAGCGTTGCTAGCGGCGTAGCCAAAAACATTCAGTACTTC. It codes for CSVASGVAKNIQYF. Variable domain in full (rest from reference TRBV29-1 and TRBJ2-4): SAVISQKPSRDICQRGTSLTIQCQVDSQVTMMFWYRQQPGQSLTLIATANQGSEATYESGFVIDKFPISRPNLTFSTLTVSNMSPEDSSIYLCSVASGVAKNIQYFGAGTRLSVL.

Turning to this clone: The junction departs from germline at one end; a sequencing error may be responsible. The genes are TRBV5-6 and TRBJ1-2; unclear D gene. This CDR3 is 12 amino acids long. Germline loops: CDR1 SGHDT, CDR2 YYEEEE. CDR3 loop: CASSSSNYDYTF. In DNA form, the CDR3 reads TGTGCCAGCAGCTCCAGCAACTATGACTACACCTTC.

The chain combines TRBV13 with TRBJ2-7; 14 nucleotides agree with TRBD2. Germline assignment: CDR1 PRHDT and CDR2 FYEKMQ (reference sequence). The V and J ends lost 5 bases and 3 bases, in that order; junction bases with no gene match: 6. CDR3 length: 16 amino acids. The CDR3 sequence is CASSPGGTSGSYEQYF. The CDR3 DNA follows: TGTGCCAGCAGCCCGGGCGGGACTAGCGGGAGCTACGAGCAGTACTTC.

This sequence joins TRBV4-3 and TRBJ2-5; perhaps TRBD1 as D (5 bases). Germline V lookup: CDR1 LGHNA, CDR2 YSLEER. V lost 3 bases and J 9 bases, leaving 14 bases between the germline ends. The CDR3 is made up of 13 amino acids. The CDR3, as DNA: TGCGCCAGCAGCCAGGGGCGGAACACCCCCCAGTACTTC. Its translation: CASSQGRNTPQYF.